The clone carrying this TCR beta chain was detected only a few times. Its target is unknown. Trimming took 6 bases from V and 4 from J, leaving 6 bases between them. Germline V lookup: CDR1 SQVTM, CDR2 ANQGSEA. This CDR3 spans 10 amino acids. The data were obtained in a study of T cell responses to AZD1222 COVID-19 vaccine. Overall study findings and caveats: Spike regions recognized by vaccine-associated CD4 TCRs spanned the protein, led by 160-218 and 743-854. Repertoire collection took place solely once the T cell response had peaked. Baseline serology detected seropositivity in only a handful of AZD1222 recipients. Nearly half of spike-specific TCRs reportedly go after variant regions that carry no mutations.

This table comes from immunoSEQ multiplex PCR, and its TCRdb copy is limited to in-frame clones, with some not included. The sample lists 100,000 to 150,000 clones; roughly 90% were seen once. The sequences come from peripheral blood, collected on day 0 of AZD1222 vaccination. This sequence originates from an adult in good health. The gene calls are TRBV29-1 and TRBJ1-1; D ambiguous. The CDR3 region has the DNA TGCAGCGTAATAGTCACTGAAGCTTTCTTT. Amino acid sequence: CSVIVTEAFF.